The clone carrying this T cell receptor beta chain was observed a few times. Its specificity is unknown. This record comes from a study of post-analysis software for immune sequencing data. Prepared TCR beta cDNA libraries contained unique molecular identifiers. TCRdb itself ran the PCR reads through MiXCR, one entry per CDR3 protein. The sample contains roughly 400,000 distinct CDR3 sequences, about 39% of which appear only once. The CDR3 is 14 residues long. Germline CDR1 reads SQVTM; CDR2 reads ANQGSEA. Deletions cut 4 bases from V and 3 bases from J, with 13 bases between. Study observations and caveats: Patients used roughly five TRBV segments, including TRBV5-6, TRBV5-1 and TRBV20-1, more often than controls. By F measure, strong co-clustering occurred among samples prepared in the same batch.

The clonotype was recovered from a girl aged 2-10 years with multiple sclerosis. Sequences were obtained from blood. The chain recombines TRBV29-1 with TRBJ2-1, with D perhaps TRBD1 or TRBD2 (6 bases each). This chain's CDR3 is CSVVLGGLYNEQFF. DNA of the CDR3: TGCAGCGTTGTTCTTGGGGGGCTCTACAATGAGCAGTTCTTC.